This TCR beta chain was observed in a study of blood T cell repertoires in COVID-19. For the study at large: In each case, the material was cDNA or gDNA derived from T cells, B-cell-depleted T cells, or PBMCs.

The repertoire was sequenced with immunoSEQ multiplex PCR; TCRdb's copy has only in-frame clones and lacks some. Among 200,000 or so clones, about 80% were seen once, and the ten largest hold approximately 6.9%. Trimming took off 4 bases at V and 0 bases at J, with 15 bases between the two ends. CDR1 is SQVTM and CDR2 is ANQGSEA in the germline V gene. The CDR3 is 15 amino acids. This clone has just a few counts. The TCR comes from a human donor with acute or convalescent COVID-19. The donor label of this sample is uncertain. Material: peripheral blood. The chain carries TRBV29-1 and TRBJ1-1; possibly TRBD1 for D (6 bases). Here the CDR3 DNA reads TGCAGCGTTGCAGGTCTCAGGGGAATGAACACTGAAGCTTTCTTT. Its translation is CSVAGLRGMNTEAFF. The complete variable domain, with remaining parts taken from reference TRBV29-1 and TRBJ1-1, reads SAVISQKPSRDICQRGTSLTIQCQVDSQVTMMFWYRQQPGQSLTLIATANQGSEATYESGFVIDKFPISRPNLTFSTLTVSNMSPEDSSIYLCSVAGLRGMNTEAFFGQGTRLTVV.